This section outlines one T cell receptor (beta chain) sequence together with its context. Its recognized antigen is unknown. No qualities accompany the bases; no much larger clone lies one base away. At diagnosis, peripheral blood, uninvolved tumor-adjacent lung and tumor were collected and stored as a combination of fresh-frozen and FFPE material. Blood samples were analyzed as peripheral blood mononuclear cells for TCR repertoire profiling. The immunoSEQ Assay was used to sequence TCR beta CDR3 regions from DNA. Per the original workflow: To compute T cell density, TCR beta template counts were normalized to usable DNA, which was estimated by amplifying housekeeping genes. The preseqR package was used to estimate richness by extrapolating to 400,000 templates for PBMC samples and to 120,000 templates for tissue samples. Clonality was defined by subtracting Pielou's evenness from one. To identify tissue-enriched TCRs, differential abundance testing was run on productive amino-acid clonotypes with a minimum total count of 5 and an alpha of 0.1. The Jaccard Index and the Morisita Overlap Index were used to measure how much the repertoires overlapped between compartments. TCR beta CDR3s were clustered by GLIPH together with public tetramer-defined viral CDR3s, and at least three viral sequences plus V-gene enrichment were required for viral motifs. This immuneACCESS table, as held by TCRdb, lists in-frame sequences with V and J called but not all clones. Of the missing ones, under half trace to an unresolved V gene in checked studies; the others have no known cause. V, J and clone size derive from that table, while D and trimming were established from the DNA sequence. The sample table contains 31,000 or so clones; only one count was recorded for around 90% of them. The leading ten clones occupy roughly 4% of the sample.

The sample originates from a study of T cells in localized non-small cell lung cancer (dated by TCRdb to 2020 to 2022). Concerning the study at large: Comparing tumors with uninvolved tumor-adjacent lungs, the study looked at the T cell repertoires of about 240 patients with early-stage NSCLC. A mean age of around 66 years was recorded for the NSCLC patients, of whom 129 were male and 90 to 110 were female. The cohort consisted of around 250 treatment-naive NSCLC patients whose localized lung tumors had been resected.

What the study reported, not specific to this receptor: Longer overall survival was associated with higher T cell density in blood, whereas shorter survival was associated with higher clonality in adjacent lung. Uninvolved tumor-adjacent lung showed the highest T cell clonality, higher than tumor, which suggests more focused antigenic responses in the uninvolved tumor-adjacent lung. A median of 57 of the top 100 tumor clones were detected in paired uninvolved adjacent lung, and some 30 of these tumor clones were also found among the top 100 clones of the paired uninvolved adjacent lung. Because multi-region tumor sequencing was not done, intratumor heterogeneity could not be ruled out. Because the study design was exploratory, TCR variables were selected using unadjusted p-values without false-discovery rate correction.

The CDR3 sequence holds 15 residues, the cysteine and phenylalanine included. Only the CDR3 DNA stays, 45 bases, in frame from base 1. The V end gives up 4 bases and the J end 2 bases, leaving 5 bases in the junction not matched to a gene. The germline V gene (reference sequence) yields LNHDA for CDR1 and SQIVND for CDR2. The chain links TRBV19 with TRBJ2-7; 10 bases in the middle match TRBD2. Sequenced material: peripheral blood mononuclear cells, taken before any cancer treatment. This clonotype was sampled from a woman aged 35 to 75 with stage III lung adenocarcinoma. The CDR3 is CASSTLAGGTYEQYF. The DNA is TGTGCCAGTAGTACCTTAGCGGGGGGCACCTACGAGCAGTACTTC.